One and the same sample provided the 27 T cell receptor beta chains below, sequenced in a study of shared clonotypes between healthy human individuals. Some clones are missing from TCRdb's copy, which holds only in-frame ones; the method was immunoSEQ multiplex PCR. The sample lists some 1,400,000 clones, more than 95% occurring once. Sequencing input: naive CD4+ T cells sorted from blood. Subset given: CD45RA+ positively selected. All receptors derive from a man aged 25 to 40 in good health.

V and J are TRBV5-1 and TRBJ2-3; D is perhaps TRBD2 (7 bases). Per the germline V gene, CDR1 is SGHRS and CDR2 is YFSETQ. This CDR3 has 17 amino acids. The V and J ends lost 0 bases and 2 bases respectively, with 16 bases between them. The CDR3 spells CASSLGPLAGATDTQYF. The DNA for the CDR3 is TGCGCCAGCAGCTTGGGGCCCCTGGCGGGGGCCACAGATACGCAGTATTTT.

V and J are TRBV28 and TRBJ1-5; D not resolved. CDR3 length: 15 amino acids. The germline V gene encodes CDR1 MDHEN and CDR2 SYDVKM. V lost 9 bases to trimming and J lost 2 bases, with 17 bases between them. This chain's CDR3 is CASTTNGGGNQPQHF. CDR3 bases: TGTGCCAGTACAACGAATGGCGGGGGCAATCAGCCCCAGCATTTT.

This clone was detected only once. This rearrangement joins TRBV5-5 to TRBJ2-2; 8 positions match TRBD2. The CDR3 sequence is 14 residues long. Losses at the gene ends were 0 bases for V and 6 bases for J; bases not matched to a gene: 1. CDR1 SGHKS and CDR2 YYEKEE come from the germline V gene (reference sequence). The CDR3 nucleotides are TGTGCCAGCAGCTTGGCGGGAGGGGCCGGGGAGCTGTTTTTT. It yields the protein CASSLAGGAGELFF.

V and J are TRBV7-8 and TRBJ1-1; D not certain. CDR3 length equals 16 residues. The germline V and J ends were trimmed by 1 base and 11 bases, with 23 bases remaining between them. Germline assignment: CDR1 SGHVS and CDR2 FQNEAQ. CDR3 residues: CASSLGLLTDSLKAFF. The DNA for the CDR3 is TGTGCCAGCAGCTTAGGTCTACTAACGGACTCACTGAAGGCTTTCTTT.

J is TRBJ2-2 and V is TRBV5-1, with 10 bases that match TRBD2. Germline V gene lookup returns CDR1 SGHRS and CDR2 YFSETQ. The CDR3 contains 19 residues. With 0 bases clipped from V and 0 bases from J, the junction kept 8 bases outside the gene matches. Here the CDR3 DNA reads TGCGCCAGCAGCTTGGTTCCCTTAGCGGGAGGAGCGAACACCGGGGAGCTGTTTTTT. It yields the protein CASSLVPLAGGANTGELFF.

The chain joins TRBV7-9 to TRBJ2-3; 7 nucleotides agree with TRBD1. After removal of 6 bases from V and 2 bases from J, the junction contained 8 bases not matched to a gene. Per germline, CDR1 SEHNR and CDR2 FQNEAQ (reference sequence). The CDR3 is 15 amino acids. CDR3 bases: TGTGCCAGCAGACCAATTACAGGGGACACAGATACGCAGTATTTT. The encoded protein is CASRPITGDTDTQYF.

Here the CDR3 reads CASSSLGGYNEQFF. The DNA for the CDR3 is TGTGCCAGCTCTAGCCTTGGAGGCTACAATGAGCAGTTCTTC. V gene TRBV7-3 combines with J gene TRBJ2-1, with TRBD2 as a possible D gene (5 bases). With 8 bases removed from V and 3 bases from J, the gap between germline ends came to 14 bases. Germline V CDR1 and CDR2: SGHTA, FQGTGA. This CDR3 is built from 14 residues.

This clone was counted once. This chain uses TRBV6-1 with TRBJ1-2; D is uncertain. CDR1 MNHNS and CDR2 SASEGT come from the germline V gene. V was trimmed by 4 bases and J by 4 bases, leaving 13 bases between them. The CDR3 has 14 residues. CDR3 in amino acids: CASSGREKLYGYTF. The CDR3 DNA reads TGTGCCAGCAGTGGCCGGGAGAAACTCTATGGCTACACCTTC.

J is TRBJ1-2 and V is TRBV18; 8 bases are a match to TRBD1. The length of the CDR3 is 14 residues. The ends lost 4 bases at V and 8 bases at J; junction bases unmatched: 9. Germline CDR1 KGHSH, CDR2 LQKENI. In DNA, the CDR3 is TGTGCCAGCTCACGAACGACAGGGGTGGACGGCTACACCTTC. Residues: CASSRTTGVDGYTF.

The chain carries TRBV11-3 and TRBJ2-2; the D is unclear. CDR1 and CDR2 from the germline V gene are SGHNT and YENEEA. This CDR3 is built from 11 residues. The V end lost 8 bases, the J end lost 6 bases, and 7 bases lay between the germline ends. The CDR3 is CASESAGELFF. CDR3 sequence (DNA): TGTGCCAGCGAGTCGGCCGGGGAGCTGTTTTTT. Complete variable domain (other parts from reference TRBV11-3 and TRBJ2-2): EAGVVQSPRYKIIEKKQPVAFWCNPISGHNTLYWYLQNLGQGPELLIRYENEEAVDDSQLPKDRFSAERLKGVDSTLKIQPAELGDSAVYLCASESAGELFFGEGSRLTVL.

CDR3 in amino acids: CASSDPHGVGANVLTF. The CDR3 bases are TGTGCCAGCAGTGACCCTCATGGGGTTGGGGCCAACGTCCTGACTTTC. V and J are TRBV6-1 and TRBJ2-6; D unclear. This CDR3 has 16 amino acids. Per germline, CDR1 MNHNS and CDR2 SASEGT. V lost 3 bases and J lost 3, with 12 bases in between.

The rearrangement uses TRBV27 and TRBJ1-1, with unresolved D. V was cut by 2 bases and J by 6 bases, with 10 bases left in between. The CDR3 is 13 amino acids. The germline gives CDR1 MNHEY, CDR2 SMNVEV (reference sequence). CDR3 residues: CASSLMGISEAFF. Here the CDR3 DNA reads TGTGCCAGCAGTTTAATGGGGATCTCTGAAGCTTTCTTT.

The chain has TRBV15 and TRBJ1-3; D remains ambiguous. Germline CDR1 reads LNHNV; CDR2 reads YYDKDF (reference sequence). V was trimmed by 0 bases and J by 4 bases, leaving 7 bases between them. The CDR3 is made up of 14 amino acids. CDR3 in DNA: TGTGCCACCAGCAGAGAGGCCCGGGGAAACACCATATATTTT. Amino acids: CATSREARGNTIYF.

This chain joins TRBV5-1 and TRBJ2-3; TRBD2 is a possible D gene (5 bases). V gave up 2 bases and J gave up 2 bases, with 15 bases separating them. The CDR3 is 16 residues long. Germline CDR1 and CDR2: SGHRS and YFSETQ. The CDR3 DNA reads as TGCGCCAGCAGCTTCGGTCCGACCGGACTCACAGATACGCAGTATTTT. Translating it yields CASSFGPTGLTDTQYF.

The CDR3 here is CATSRSAGQGYYEQYF. The CDR3 bases are TGTGCCACCAGCCGGAGTGCGGGACAGGGATACTACGAGCAGTACTTC. The chain employs TRBV15 and TRBJ2-7; 9 nucleotides line up with TRBD1. Trimming cost V 5 bases and J 3 bases; bases outside gene matches: 11. The CDR3 runs 16 residues. In germline, CDR1 is LNHNV, CDR2 YYDKDF (reference sequence).

V is TRBV6-6 and J is TRBJ2-7; D call uncertain. The CDR3 loop spans 12 amino acids. V gave up 5 bases and J gave up 1 base, with 6 bases separating them. Germline-derived CDR1 and CDR2 are MNHNY and SVGAGI (reference sequence). CDR3 in amino acids: CASSEVSYEQYF. Here the CDR3 DNA reads TGTGCCAGCAGTGAGGTGTCCTACGAGCAGTACTTC.

The chain combines TRBV28 with TRBJ1-2; the D is unclear. The CDR3 has 15 amino acids. V gave up 4 bases and J gave up 4 bases, with 16 bases separating them. Per germline, CDR1 MDHEN and CDR2 SYDVKM. The CDR3 loop reads CASSSRTILLYGYTF. DNA for the CDR3: TGTGCCAGCAGTTCTAGGACGATACTTCTCTATGGCTACACCTTC.

J is TRBJ2-3 and V is TRBV5-1; D gene uncertain. There are 14 residues in the CDR3. Germline-derived CDR1 and CDR2 are SGHRS and YFSETQ. V lost 1 base to trimming and J lost 0 bases, with 6 bases between them. The CDR3 here is CASSLLPSTDTQYF. The CDR3 DNA reads as TGCGCCAGCAGCTTGTTACCTAGCACAGATACGCAGTATTTT.

J is TRBJ2-1 and V is TRBV2; 7 nucleotides match TRBD2. The V gene end was trimmed by 6 bases and the J gene end by 7 bases; junction bases not matched to a gene: 18. This CDR3 has 17 amino acids. From germline, CDR1 is SNHLY and CDR2 FYNNEI. The CDR3 is CASSGLGTRGGRNEQFF. The CDR3 nucleotides are TGTGCCAGCAGCGGTTTGGGAACCCGGGGAGGGCGGAATGAGCAGTTCTTC.

Notes on this clone: Being one base from a much bigger clone, this may be a read error. The chain combines TRBV9 with TRBJ2-7; possibly TRBD2 for D (5 bases). The V and J ends lost 0 bases and 0 bases respectively, with 7 bases between them. This CDR3 has 14 residues. CDR1 and CDR2 from the germline V gene are SGDLS and YYNGEE. The CDR3 here is CASSVEAVSYEQYF. CDR3 coding DNA: TGTGCCAGCAGCGTAGAAGCGGTCTCCTACGAGCAGTACTTC.

The chain recombines TRBV7-3 with TRBJ2-2; tentatively, D is TRBD1 or TRBD2 (5 bases each). The V end was cut by 2 bases, the J end by 1 base, with 8 bases between. This CDR3 has 15 amino acids. In germline, CDR1 is SGHTA, CDR2 FQGTGA. CDR3 in DNA: TGTGCCAGCAGCTTACCGGGACGGAACACCGGGGAGCTGTTTTTT. Its translation: CASSLPGRNTGELFF.

J is TRBJ1-2 and V is TRBV28; 7 nucleotides agree with TRBD1. This CDR3 contains 11 residues. V dropped 9 bases and J dropped 8; count of bases not matched to a gene: 6. Germline V CDR1 and CDR2: MDHEN, SYDVKM. The CDR3 DNA reads as TGTGCCAGAGGACAGGCCCTCGGCTACACCTTC. Its protein product is CARGQALGYTF.

This sequence joins TRBV9 and TRBJ1-4; possible D gene TRBD1, 5 bases. This CDR3 has 16 residues. Germline loops: CDR1 SGDLS, CDR2 YYNGEE. V lost 0 bases and J 4 bases, leaving 13 bases between the germline ends. In DNA form, the CDR3 reads TGTGCCAGCAGCGTAGATTCCGGACAAATTAATGAAAAACTGTTTTTT. It encodes CASSVDSGQINEKLFF.

J is TRBJ2-7 and V is TRBV12-2; whether TRBD2, the table's D call, matches the DNA was not checked. TRBV12-2 is shown as a pseudogene. CDR3 length: 17 residues. This chain's CDR3 is CASRLLGTSGGTYEQYF. The CDR3 coding sequence is TGTGCAAGTCGCTTACTCGGGACTAGCGGGGGGACCTACGAGCAGTACTTC.

This clone is a singleton in its sample. This chain joins TRBV19 and TRBJ1-4; D is undetermined. Deletions cut 5 bases from V and 3 bases from J, with 13 bases between. CDR1 is LNHDA and CDR2 is SQIVND in the germline V gene (reference sequence). This CDR3 spans 15 amino acids. The CDR3 nucleotides read TGTGCCAGTAGTGTGGGGTTCGGAGCTAATGAAAAACTGTTTTTT. Encoded protein: CASSVGFGANEKLFF.

The chain has TRBV2 and TRBJ2-3; D remains ambiguous. Trimming removed 8 bases at V and 11 bases at J, with 17 bases between. Germline V CDR1 and CDR2: SNHLY, FYNNEI. The CDR3 length is 12 residues. Here the CDR3 reads CASWVEPGRQYF. CDR3 DNA: TGTGCCAGCTGGGTTGAACCGGGCAGGCAGTATTTT.

V gene TRBV4-3 combines with J gene TRBJ1-4; TRBD1 is a possible D gene (5 bases). Germline V CDR1 and CDR2: LGHNA, YSLEER. The CDR3 extends over 17 amino acids. V lost 0 bases, J lost 1 base, and 12 bases lay in between. Here the CDR3 reads CASSQDPTGGTNEKLFF. In DNA form, the CDR3 reads TGCGCCAGCAGCCAAGATCCCACAGGAGGAACTAATGAAAAACTGTTTTTT.